This T cell receptor beta chain stems from a study of Ad26.COV2.S vaccination and SARS-CoV-2 variants. Study context: Donor was assigned to the Ad26.COV2.S arm of trial COV1001. Each vaccinee took Ad26.COV2.S intramuscularly, once or twice 56 days apart.

Here immunoSEQ multiplex PCR was the method, and the copy in TCRdb shows in-frame clones only, minus some. This sample has hundreds of thousands of clones, with about 90% found just once. Regarding this clone: Antigen: not known.

This sample's treatment: around 19 received Ad26.COV2.S at low or high dose, single or two shots; about 5 received placebo; per-sample allocation not given. After the first vaccine or placebo injection, samples were drawn on day 63. It was Wuhan-strain SARS-CoV-2 spike that the Ad26 vaccine vector expressed. The CDR3 spans 14 residues. V lost 5 bases and J 2 bases, leaving 12 bases between the germline ends. The germline V gene encodes CDR1 MNHEY and CDR2 SVGAGI. Overall study findings and caveats: Post-vaccination spike-specific CD8+ and CD4+ T cell responses reportedly had substantial breadth.

The clonotype comes from a person between 18 and 65 years old who received the Ad26.COV2.S COVID-19 vaccine or a placebo. The source was peripheral blood, collected in a trial of Ad26.COV2.S vaccine versus placebo. The chain has TRBV6-5 and TRBJ1-1, with a tentative D call TRBD1 (6 bases). CDR3 loop: CASSTGQSNTEAFF. Here the CDR3 DNA reads TGTGCCAGCAGTACAGGACAGTCCAACACTGAAGCTTTCTTT.